This is a list of T cell receptor beta chains from one sample in a study of a mutant IDH1 vaccine in newly diagnosed glioma. Sequencing used immunoSEQ multiplex PCR; TCRdb keeps in-frame clones, though not all of them. The profile covers around 92,000 clones, with 83% appearing a single time and approximately 7.4% taken by the ten largest. The sequences come from PBMCs, collected from a glioma patient treated with radiotherapy, temozolomide or both. The receptors derive from a woman aged 45-60 years with glioma. The CDR3 runs from the conserved cysteine through the conserved F or W. Each record gives: J gene, clone size, V gene, D gene, CDR3 DNA, CDR3 protein. A D gene is named only where the DNA matches it firmly. Rows may omit the clone size; those that give it use once, few, many or a size class.

>TRBJ1-3|.|TRBV5-6|.
TGTGCCAGCAGCTTGGGAGGGAACACCATATATTTT
CASSLGGNTIYF
>TRBJ2-1|.|TRBV5-1|.
TGCGCCAGCAGCTTGATGGACCCTCGCTCCTACAATGAGCAGTTCTTC
CASSLMDPRSYNEQFF
>TRBJ1-6|.|TRBV7-9|.
TGTGCCAGCAGCTTACCGGGAACGAATTCACCCCTCCACTTT
CASSLPGTNSPLHF
>TRBJ1-1|.|TRBV9|.
TGTGCCAGCAGCGTAGCTAGGATGAACACTGAAGCTTTCTTT
CASSVARMNTEAFF
>TRBJ2-5|.|TRBV19|.
TGTGCCAGTAGTATGCGCCAGGGGCTAGAGACCCAGTACTTC
CASSMRQGLETQYF
>TRBJ2-5|.|TRBV7-2|TRBD2
TGTGCCAGCAGCCTTAGACTAGCGGGGGGAGAAGAGTACTTC
CASSLRLAGGEEYF
>TRBJ1-1|.|TRBV5-1|.
TGCGCCAGCAGCTCGGACAGCCTGAACACTGAAGCTTTCTTT
CASSSDSLNTEAFF
>TRBJ2-3|.|TRBV5-1|.
TGCGCCAGCAGGGAGCCTAGCACAGATACGCAGTATTTT
CASREPSTDTQYF
>TRBJ1-2|once|TRBV27|.
TGTGCCAGCAGTTTAATGGGGGGCGACTATGGCTACACCTTC
CASSLMGGDYGYTF
>TRBJ1-2|.|TRBV9|.
TGTGCCAGCAGCGTAGGAAGGGGAGCTAACTATGGCTACACCTTC
CASSVGRGANYGYTF
>TRBJ1-1|.|TRBV7-9|.
TGTGCCAGCAGGAATCAGGTACGAGCTTTCTTT
CASRNQVRAFF
>TRBJ1-5|few|TRBV5-4|.
TGTGCCCGCTTCGGGGGGGATCAGCCCCAGCATTTT
CARFGGDQPQHF
>TRBJ2-2|.|TRBV9|.
TGTGCCAGCAGCGTAGAGACCCACACCGGGGAGCTGTTTTTT
CASSVETHTGELFF
>TRBJ1-1|.|TRBV30|.
TGTGCCTGGATTTCTGGGGGCTTGGGAAAGACTGAAGCTTTCTTT
CAWISGGLGKTEAFF
>TRBJ2-1|.|TRBV6-6|TRBD1
TGTGCCAGCAGCGGACAGGGAGGAAATGAGCAGTTCTTC
CASSGQGGNEQFF
>TRBJ1-1|.|TRBV28|TRBD1
TGTGCCAGCAGTTTTAGGGGGGACAGGAGGCGGAACACTGAAGCTTTCTTT
CASSFRGDRRRNTEAFF
>TRBJ1-1|.|TRBV9|TRBD1
TGTGCCAGCAGCGGTGACCGAGGAACAGGGGGCTTAATGAACACTGAAGCTTTCTTT
CASSGDRGTGGLMNTEAFF
>TRBJ1-1|.|TRBV7-3|.
TGTGCCAGCAGCTTAACAGGGCTGGGCACTGAAGCTTTCTTT
CASSLTGLGTEAFF
>TRBJ1-1|once|TRBV11-1|TRBD1
TGTGCCAGCAGCGCGACAGGGTGGACTGAAGCTTTCTTT
CASSATGWTEAFF
>TRBJ1-2|.|TRBV5-1|.
TGCGCCAGCAGCTTGGGGCTGCTACCGAACTATGGCTACACCTTC
CASSLGLLPNYGYTF
>TRBJ2-7|.|TRBV7-9|TRBD2
TGTGCCAGCAGCTTAGAGGGCGGGAGCACCTACGAGCAGTACTTC
CASSLEGGSTYEQYF
>TRBJ2-2|.|TRBV5-1|.
TGCGCCAGCAGCTTGTTAGCGTACACCGGGGAGCTGTTTTTT
CASSLLAYTGELFF
>TRBJ1-1|.|TRBV10-3|TRBD1
TGTGCCATCAAGGGGACAGGGAGCACTGAAGCTTTCTTT
CAIKGTGSTEAFF
>TRBJ1-1|.|TRBV4-1|.
TGCGCCAGCAGCCAAGGACCCCCGGCAACAGTCGTAGGAACTGAAGCTTTCTTT
CASSQGPPATVVGTEAFF
>TRBJ1-2|.|TRBV6-5|.
TGTGCCAGCAGTTACTCTTCGGGCCCCAAATATGGCTACACCTTC
CASSYSSGPKYGYTF
>TRBJ2-1|.|TRBV18|TRBD1
TGTGCCAGCTCATCCAGACAGGGTGAGGACAATGAGCAGTTCTTC
CASSSRQGEDNEQFF
>TRBJ1-5|.|TRBV4-2|TRBD1
TGTGCCAGCAGCCAAGGGACAGGGTCCAATCAGCCCCAGCATTTT
CASSQGTGSNQPQHF
>TRBJ1-2|.|TRBV16|.
TGTGCCAGCAGCCAAATGGGGGTATCAGCTAACTATGGCTACACCTTC
CASSQMGVSANYGYTF
>TRBJ2-7|.|TRBV5-1|.
TGCGCCAGCAGCTTGGGGTACGAGCAGTACTTC
CASSLGYEQYF
>TRBJ2-5|.|TRBV2|.
TGTGCCAGCCGGGGGCCAGAGACCCAGTACTTC
CASRGPETQYF
>TRBJ2-5|.|TRBV9|.
TGTGCCAGCAGCGTAGTAGGGGGGGATGAAGAGACCCAGTACTTC
CASSVVGGDEETQYF
>TRBJ1-1|.|TRBV6-5|TRBD1
TGTGCCAGCATTATCTCTCCGGACAGGGTCACTGAAGCTTTCTTT
CASIISPDRVTEAFF
>TRBJ2-3|.|TRBV5-1|.
TGCGCCAGCAGCGGGGCCCGACGGGATACGCAGTATTTT
CASSGARRDTQYF
>TRBJ1-2|.|TRBV28|.
TGTGCCAGCAGTTTAGTAATGCGGGGCTACACCTTC
CASSLVMRGYTF
>TRBJ1-1|.|TRBV6-1|TRBD1
TGTGCCAGCAGTATACGACAGGGTGACACTGAAGCTTTCTTT
CASSIRQGDTEAFF
>TRBJ1-4|.|TRBV5-4|TRBD1
TGTGCCAGCAGCCTGGGACAGGGGCGTGAAAAACTGTTTTTT
CASSLGQGREKLFF
>TRBJ2-5|.|TRBV5-4|.
TGTGCCAGCAGCTTGGCTAGAGCGGGAGAGACCCAGTACTTC
CASSLARAGETQYF
>TRBJ2-7|once|TRBV4-1|.
TGCGCCAGCAGCCAAGGTGAACTCTCCTACGAGCAGTACTTC
CASSQGELSYEQYF
>TRBJ1-1|.|TRBV6-1|.
TGTGCCAGCAGTGAGGGCAGCTTGGCTTTCTTT
CASSEGSLAFF
>TRBJ1-6|once|TRBV5-5|.
TGTGCCAGCAGCCTAGACAGAGGCCCACCCCTCCACTTT
CASSLDRGPPLHF
>TRBJ2-2|few|TRBV6-6|TRBD1
TGTGCCAGCAGCGACAGGGGAGTGAGCGGGGAGCTGTTTTTT
CASSDRGVSGELFF
>TRBJ1-1|.|TRBV7-9|.
TGTGCCAGCAGCTTAGCCGTCTGGCTCACTGAAGCTTTCTTT
CASSLAVWLTEAFF
>TRBJ2-7|.|TRBV27|.
TGTGCCAGCAGTTTGGTCGCAGGGGCGTCCTACGAGCAGTACTTC
CASSLVAGASYEQYF
>TRBJ2-7|.|TRBV11-3|TRBD2
TGTGCCAGCAGCTTCTTGGAGGGAGGGTCCTACGAGCAGTACTTC
CASSFLEGGSYEQYF
>TRBJ2-1|.|TRBV6-6|TRBD1
TGTGCCAGCAGTGGTTCGACAGGGGGCTTCGGCAATGAGCAGTTCTTC
CASSGSTGGFGNEQFF
>TRBJ1-1|.|TRBV2|.
TGTGCCAGCAGTGAAGGGGTCCGCGGCACTGAAGCCTTCTTT
CASSEGVRGTEAFF
>TRBJ2-7|medium-sized|TRBV6-1|TRBD1
TGTGCCAGCAGTCCCGGGACAGCCAGCTCCTACGAGCAGTACTTC
CASSPGTASSYEQYF
>TRBJ1-2|.|TRBV5-4|TRBD1
TGTGCCAGCAGCCCAGACAGGGGGCTTGGCTACACCTTC
CASSPDRGLGYTF
>TRBJ1-4|.|TRBV7-8|.
TGTGCCAGCAGCTTAGCGCCGGGGGGCTCGGGCGAGAAACTGTTTTTT
CASSLAPGGSGEKLFF
>TRBJ1-4|.|TRBV27|.
TGTGCCAGCACAGAACAGACTAATGAAAAACTGTTTTTT
CASTEQTNEKLFF
>TRBJ2-1|.|TRBV10-3|.
TGTGCCATCAGAGAATTACAGGGCTCCTACAATGAGCAGTTCTTC
CAIRELQGSYNEQFF
>TRBJ1-5|.|TRBV7-8|.
TGTGCCAGCAGCTTCCTCGGGGGGCCCCAGCATTTT
CASSFLGGPQHF
>TRBJ2-7|.|TRBV6-4|.
TGTGCCAGCAGTGACTCTCGGGCAAGTGAGCAGTACTTC
CASSDSRASEQYF
>TRBJ1-5|.|TRBV2|.
TGTGCCAGCACCACGATAGGAGATCAGCCCCAGCATTTT
CASTTIGDQPQHF
>TRBJ1-6|few|TRBV21-1|.
TGTGCCAGCAGCCTAATTCATGCGGCCGGGACCCTGAATTCACCCCTCCACTTT
CASSLIHAAGTLNSPLHF